This T cell receptor beta chain was sequenced for a study of CD8 T cells in Susac syndrome. Germline values: CDR1 SEHNR, CDR2 FQNEAQ (reference sequence). V shed 7 bases and J 1 base; nucleotides not matched to a gene: 5. CDR3 length: 14 amino acids. Random hexamers were used to reverse transcribe an amount of roughly 0.45 to 1 ug RNA. Across 54 Vbeta and 13 Jbeta, immunoSEQ multiplex PCR amplified TCR beta CDR3. From the immunoSEQ multiplex PCR reads, TCRdb called clonotypes with MiXCR, one entry per CDR3 protein. The repertoire includes roughly 200,000 distinct CDR3 sequences, roughly 94% of them detected once, and less than 0.12% sits in the top ten. Negative isolation yielded CD8+ and CD4+ T cells; FACS enriched TEMRA cells. This clonotype is a singleton in its sample.

Sequencing used CD4+ T cells from PBMCs. The TCR sequence derives from a human donor in good health. This chain links TRBV7-9 with TRBJ2-3, with TRBD2 identical over 7 bases. CDR3 in amino acids: CASTETSGTDTQYF. CDR3 nucleotide sequence: TGTGCCAGCACCGAAACTAGCGGCACAGATACGCAGTATTTT. The full variable domain, rest sourced from reference TRBV7-9 and TRBJ2-3, is DTGVSQNPRHKITKRGQNVTFRCDPISEHNRLYWYRQTLGQGPEFLTYFQNEAQLEKSRLLSDRFSAERPKGSFSTLEIQRTEQGDSAMYLCASTETSGTDTQYFGPGTRLTVL.